This T cell receptor beta chain was sequenced in a study of blood T cell repertoires in COVID-19. In germline, CDR1 is SGHDN, CDR2 FVKESK. Germline trimming cut 4 bases from V and 5 bases from J; bases unmatched to any gene: 9. This CDR3 region has 15 residues. Assay: immunoSEQ multiplex PCR; the TCRdb copy retains only in-frame clones and omits some. The profile shows under 100,000 clones, approximately 88% of them singletons. The sequenced material came from peripheral blood. The sequence came from a woman in her seventies with acute or convalescent COVID-19. The chain is built from TRBV14 and TRBJ2-7; TRBD2 matches 9 bases. CDR3 DNA sequence: TGTGCCAGCAGCCTGGGCCGCGGGAGGGCCGACGAGCAGTACTTC. Protein sequence: CASSLGRGRADEQYF. The full variable domain, its missing parts supplied by reference TRBV14 and TRBJ2-7, is EAGVTQFPSHSVIEKGQTVTLRCDPISGHDNLYWYRRVMGKEIKFLLHFVKESKQDESGMPNNRFLAERTGGTYSTLKVQPAELEDSGVYFCASSLGRGRADEQYFGPGTRLTVT.